Below, one TCR beta chain is given with its context. This sample was taken from a study of blood T cell repertoires in COVID-19. The CDR3 runs 13 residues. V gave up 5 bases and J gave up 8 bases, with 13 bases separating them. Germline-derived CDR1 and CDR2 are SGHTA and FQGNSA. Some clones are missing from TCRdb's copy, which holds only in-frame ones; the method was immunoSEQ multiplex PCR. The sample has roughly 70,000 clones, about 82% seen once. The chain recombines TRBV7-2 with TRBJ2-1; maybe TRBD2 (6 bases). The receptor comes from a woman older than 75 with active or convalescent COVID-19. The sample comprised peripheral blood. This CDR3 reads CASSNRLGDEQFF. The CDR3 nucleotides are TGTGCCAGCAGCAACCGACTAGGCGATGAGCAGTTCTTC.